The rows below give T cell receptor beta chains drawn from one sample of a study of naive and memory T cell subsets. TCRdb analysed the UMI-ligation and nested PCR reads with MiXCR anew, one entry per CDR3 protein. The table has about 90,000 distinct CDR3 sequences, about 11% seen once. Sequenced material: naive CD4+ T cells from blood. These receptors originate from a human donor in good health. Each CDR3 is given with its conserved first and last residue. The order of the fields is D gene, J gene, clone size, V gene, CDR3 protein, CDR3 DNA. D genes are given only for firm matches. For some rows the clone size is stated as once, few or many, or as a class when expanded; others skip it.

TRBD2 | TRBJ2-1 | NA | TRBV7-2 | CASRRLAGEYNEQFF | TGTGCCAGCAGAAGACTAGCGGGGGAGTACAATGAGCAGTTCTTC
NA | TRBJ1-1 | NA | TRBV5-5 | CASSTRGGNTEAFF | TGTGCCAGCAGTACCCGAGGGGGAAACACTGAAGCTTTCTTT
NA | TRBJ1-1 | NA | TRBV11-1 | CASSLARLVGNTEAFF | TGTGCCAGCAGCTTAGCTCGCTTGGTGGGGAACACTGAAGCTTTCTTT
NA | TRBJ1-4 | few | TRBV3-1 | CASGGTVATNEKLFF | TGTGCCAGCGGGGGGACGGTGGCAACTAATGAAAAACTGTTTTTT
TRBD1 | TRBJ1-5 | few | TRBV6-1 | CASSEGQVFNQPQHF | TGTGCCAGCAGCGAAGGACAGGTCTTCAATCAGCCCCAGCATTTT
NA | TRBJ2-7 | many | TRBV7-9 | CASSPGQFYEQYF | TGTGCCAGCAGCCCAGGACAGTTCTACGAGCAGTACTTC
NA | TRBJ1-6 | NA | TRBV2 | CASSEIRHDNSPLHF | TGTGCCAGCAGTGAAATTAGACATGACAATTCACCCCTCCACTTT
NA | TRBJ2-1 | few | TRBV5-4 | CASSLGLGGYNEQFF | TGTGCCAGCAGCTTGGGGCTGGGGGGTTACAATGAGCAGTTCTTC
TRBD2 | TRBJ2-3 | many | TRBV27 | CASRHLKTSGNPDTQYF | TGTGCCAGCAGACACCTAAAGACTAGCGGGAATCCAGATACGCAGTATTTT
TRBD1 | TRBJ1-1 | NA | TRBV20-1 | CSALGQGAEAFF | TGCAGTGCCTTGGGCCAGGGGGCTGAAGCTTTCTTT
NA | TRBJ1-6 | NA | TRBV10-1 | CASSELGWALHF | TGCGCCAGCAGTGAGTTAGGGTGGGCCCTCCACTTT
TRBD2 | TRBJ2-1 | few | TRBV4-3 | CASSHTGTSGVFSNEQFF | TGCGCCAGCAGCCATACCGGGACTAGCGGGGTATTCTCCAATGAGCAGTTCTTC
TRBD1 | TRBJ2-7 | NA | TRBV2 | CASSQPGQGIYEQYF | TGTGCCAGCAGCCAACCGGGACAGGGGATATACGAGCAGTACTTC
TRBD1 | TRBJ1-2 | NA | TRBV7-2 | CASSLNPGQGGGYTF | TGTGCCAGCAGCTTAAACCCGGGACAGGGTGGTGGCTACACCTTC